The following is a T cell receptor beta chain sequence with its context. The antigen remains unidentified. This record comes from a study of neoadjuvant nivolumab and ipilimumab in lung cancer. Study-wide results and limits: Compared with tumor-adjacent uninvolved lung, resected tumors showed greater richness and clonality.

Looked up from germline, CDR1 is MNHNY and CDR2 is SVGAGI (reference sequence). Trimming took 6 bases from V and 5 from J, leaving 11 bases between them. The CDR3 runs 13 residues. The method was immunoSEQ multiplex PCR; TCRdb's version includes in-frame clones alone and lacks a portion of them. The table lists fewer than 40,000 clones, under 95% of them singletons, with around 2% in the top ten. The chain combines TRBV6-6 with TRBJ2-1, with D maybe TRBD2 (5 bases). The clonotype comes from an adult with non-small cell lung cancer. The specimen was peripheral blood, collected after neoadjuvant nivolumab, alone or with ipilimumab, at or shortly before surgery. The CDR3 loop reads CASRRPSHNEQFF. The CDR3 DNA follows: TGTGCCAGCAGACGACCTAGCCACAATGAGCAGTTCTTC.